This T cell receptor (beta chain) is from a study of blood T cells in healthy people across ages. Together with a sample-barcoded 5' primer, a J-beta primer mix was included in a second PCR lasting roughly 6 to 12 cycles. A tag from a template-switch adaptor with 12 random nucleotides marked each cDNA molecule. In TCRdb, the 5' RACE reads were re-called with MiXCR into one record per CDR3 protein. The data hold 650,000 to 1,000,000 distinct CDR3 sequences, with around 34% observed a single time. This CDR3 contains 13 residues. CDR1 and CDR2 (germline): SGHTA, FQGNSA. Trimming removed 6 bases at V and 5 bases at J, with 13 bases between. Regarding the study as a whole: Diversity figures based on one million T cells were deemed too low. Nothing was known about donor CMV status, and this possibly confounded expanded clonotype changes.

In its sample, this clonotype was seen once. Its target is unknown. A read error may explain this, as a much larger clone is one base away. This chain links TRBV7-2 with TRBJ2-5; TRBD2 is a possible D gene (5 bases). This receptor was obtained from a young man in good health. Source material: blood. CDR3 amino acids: CASSRDIHETQYF. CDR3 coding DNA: TGTGCCAGCAGTCGGGATATACACGAGACCCAGTACTTC.